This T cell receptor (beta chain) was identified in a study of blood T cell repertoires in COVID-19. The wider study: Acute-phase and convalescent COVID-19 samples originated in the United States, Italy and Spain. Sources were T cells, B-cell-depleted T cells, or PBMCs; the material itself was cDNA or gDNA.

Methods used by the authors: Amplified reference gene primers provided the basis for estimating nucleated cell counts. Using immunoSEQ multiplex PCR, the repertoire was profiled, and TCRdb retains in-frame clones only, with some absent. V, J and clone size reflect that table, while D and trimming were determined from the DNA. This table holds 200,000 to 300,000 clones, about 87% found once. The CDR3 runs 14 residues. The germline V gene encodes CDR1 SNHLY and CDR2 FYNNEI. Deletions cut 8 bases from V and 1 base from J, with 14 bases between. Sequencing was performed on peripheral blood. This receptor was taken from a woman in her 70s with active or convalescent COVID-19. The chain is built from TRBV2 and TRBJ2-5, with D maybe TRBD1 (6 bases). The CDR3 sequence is CASLGFRGQETQYF. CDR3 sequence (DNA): TGTGCCAGCCTAGGTTTCAGGGGCCAAGAGACCCAGTACTTC.